What follows are 29 T cell receptor beta chains derived from one specimen sequenced in a study of T cell repertoires in aging, cancer and after chemotherapy. TRB rearrangements spanning V, D and J were amplified using mixed TRB-A/B primers. TCRdb independently ran MiXCR on the multiplex PCR reads; one entry per CDR3 protein. The sample contains some 2,300 distinct CDR3 sequences, 23% of which appear only once. The template was genomic DNA from peripheral blood, not RNA. The sequenced sample was blood. These receptors came from a human donor with a solid tumor.

This clonotype is termed large. This sequence joins TRBV7-2 and TRBJ2-1; 7 bases are a match to TRBD2. V was clipped by 5 bases and J by 8 bases; unmatched bases: 15. In germline, CDR1 is SGHTA, CDR2 FQGNSA. The CDR3 loop spans 16 amino acids. The CDR3 DNA reads TGTGCCAGCAGCCTAGGATGGTCCAGCGGGACCGATGAGCAGTTCTTC. Translated: CASSLGWSSGTDEQFF.

This clonotype rates as large. This chain joins TRBV6-5 and TRBJ1-6, with TRBD1 identical over 9 bases. V shed 6 bases and J 10 bases; nucleotides not matched to a gene: 10. Germline V lookup: CDR1 MNHEY, CDR2 SVGAGI. The CDR3 totals 15 residues. Here the CDR3 DNA reads TGTGCCAGCAGCCACAGGGGGCTGGAGGGCTCACCCCTCCACTTT. Its translation: CASSHRGLEGSPLHF.

This clonotype appeared a few times. The CDR3 nucleotides are TGTGCCAGCAGTGATGGACAGCTTAATGAAAAACTGTTTTTT. Residues: CASSDGQLNEKLFF. The chain couples TRBV6-1 to TRBJ1-4, with D perhaps TRBD1 (6 bases). Trimming took off 3 bases at V and 4 bases at J, with 9 bases between the two ends. The CDR3 consists of 14 residues. The germline gives CDR1 MNHNS, CDR2 SASEGT.

In its sample, this clonotype was seen a few times. This rearrangement joins TRBV6-5 to TRBJ1-6; D is possibly TRBD1 (6 bases). CDR3 length: 15 amino acids. Germline loops: CDR1 MNHEY, CDR2 SVGAGI. V was clipped by 7 bases and J by 6 bases, with 16 bases between them. CDR3 sequence reads: CASTLSGAGNSPLHF. The CDR3 region has the DNA TGTGCCAGCACCCTTTCAGGGGCGGGTAATTCACCCCTCCACTTT.

V usage is TRBV10-1 and J usage is TRBJ2-2, with D possibly matching TRBD1 (5 bases). Germline lookup yields CDR1 WNHNN and CDR2 SYGVQD (reference sequence). The CDR3 is made up of 16 amino acids. V lost 0 bases and J 1 base, leaving 9 bases between the germline ends. The CDR3 loop is CASSESVRENTGELFF. The CDR3 region has the DNA TGCGCCAGCAGTGAGTCGGTCAGGGAGAACACCGGGGAGCTGTTTTTT.

V is TRBV5-1 and J is TRBJ1-1; tentatively, D is TRBD1 (5 bases). The CDR3 covers 14 residues. CDR1 and CDR2 (germline): SGHRS, YFSETQ. Trimming removed 4 bases from V and 5 bases from J, with 15 bases in between. The CDR3 loop is CASSPQTERTEAFF. CDR3 in DNA: TGCGCCAGCAGCCCCCAGACAGAAAGGACTGAAGCTTTCTTT.

This clonotype is large. The gene calls are TRBV7-9 and TRBJ1-6, with D uncertain. Trimming pared 6 bases from V and 4 bases from J, leaving 16 bases between. From germline, CDR1 is SEHNR and CDR2 FQNEAQ (reference sequence). This CDR3 spans 16 amino acids. DNA of the CDR3: TGTGCCAGCAGTCCGGGGTCGGGCCGGTATAATTCACCCCTCCACTTT. This translates into CASSPGSGRYNSPLHF.

This clonotype is medium-sized (0.01 to 0.1%) by share. This chain uses TRBV30 with TRBJ1-5; possible D gene TRBD1, 5 bases. The CDR3 consists of 18 residues. The V gene's germline CDR1 is GTSNPN and CDR2 SVGIG (reference sequence). Between the trimmed V and J ends, which lost 2 bases and 2 bases, there was a span of 22 bases. DNA for the CDR3: TGTGCCTGGAGTCCCAACCACTATATGGGACGGCGCAATCAGCCCCAGCATTTT. It yields the protein CAWSPNHYMGRRNQPQHF.

The chain joins TRBV6-6 to TRBJ1-5, with a tentative D call TRBD1 (5 bases). Trimming removed 4 bases from V and 3 bases from J, with 10 bases in between. The CDR3 is made up of 14 amino acids. Germline loops: CDR1 MNHNY, CDR2 SVGAGI (reference sequence). As DNA, the CDR3 is TGTGCCAGCAGTTTCAGGGAGTACAATCAGCCCCAGCATTTT. Protein product: CASSFREYNQPQHF.

This chain uses TRBV4-1 with TRBJ2-7; D is perhaps TRBD1 (5 bases). This CDR3 is built from 17 residues. In germline, CDR1 is MGHRA, CDR2 YSYEKL. Trimming removed 3 bases from V and 1 base from J, with 19 bases in between. The CDR3 DNA reads as TGCGCCAGCAGCCAGTGGGATGGCAGGGTTGGATCCTACGAGCAGTACTTC. Protein product: CASSQWDGRVGSYEQYF.

This clonotype rates as large (0.1 to 1%). V and J are TRBV7-6 and TRBJ2-1; 7 bases agree with TRBD1. Germline CDR1 and CDR2: SGHVS and FNYEAQ. V gave up 5 bases and J gave up 5 bases; unmatched junction bases: 9. The CDR3 covers 15 residues. CDR3 nucleotides: TGTGCCAGCAGCCCCCGGACAGGAGCACACAATGAGCAGTTCTTC. Protein sequence: CASSPRTGAHNEQFF.

Notes on this clonotype: A much larger clone is a single base away; this may be a read error. This chain uses TRBV6-1 with TRBJ2-5; D not certain. The CDR3 has 11 amino acids. Germline values: CDR1 MNHNS, CDR2 SASEGT. CDR3 coding DNA: TGTGCCAGCAGTAGACAAGAGACCCGGTACTTC. It is translated as CASSRQETRYF.

By its share, this clonotype is medium-sized. CDR3 DNA: TGTGCCACCGAACCCGGGACAGGCAATGGCTACACCTTC. Translating it yields CATEPGTGNGYTF. The chain combines TRBV6-5 with TRBJ1-2; 8 bases are shared with TRBD1. The CDR3 has 13 amino acids. The V segment lost 10 bases and the J segment 6 bases; nucleotides outside the gene matches: 10. Looked up from germline, CDR1 is MNHEY and CDR2 is SVGAGI.

This clonotype was observed a handful of times. The chain combines TRBV10-3 with TRBJ1-4; D may be TRBD1 (6 bases). Germline values: CDR1 ENHRY, CDR2 SYGVKD. V lost 2 bases and J 5 bases, leaving 9 bases between the germline ends. The CDR3 is made up of 14 amino acids. The CDR3 region is CAISETGSNEKLFF. CDR3 DNA: TGTGCCATCAGTGAGACAGGGTCGAATGAAAAACTGTTTTTT.

In this sample, this clonotype turned up a few times. CDR3 sequence reads: CASSPGGGSYEQYF. CDR3 coding DNA: TGTGCCAGCAGCCCAGGGGGGGGGTCCTACGAGCAGTACTTC. V and J are TRBV5-4 and TRBJ2-7, with D possibly called TRBD1 or TRBD2 (7 bases each). Germline V gives CDR1 SGHNT, CDR2 YYREEE (reference sequence). The CDR3 runs to 14 residues. V was pared by 4 bases and J by 1 base, with 12 bases between. The complete variable domain, with remaining parts taken from reference TRBV5-4 and TRBJ2-7, reads ETGVTQSPTHLIKTRGQQVTLRCSSQSGHNTVSWYQQALGQGPQFIFQYYREEENGRGNFPPRFSGLQFPNYSSELNVNALELDDSALYLCASSPGGGSYEQYFGPGTRLTVT.

V is TRBV10-2 and J is TRBJ1-1; TRBD1 aligns across 8 bases. The trim removed 6 bases at V and 0 bases at J, leaving 12 bases unmatched. CDR3 length: 17 amino acids. CDR1 and CDR2 (germline): WSHSY, SAAADI. This CDR3 reads CASSPGTGILLNTEAFF. The CDR3 bases are TGCGCCAGCAGCCCCGGGACAGGAATACTACTGAACACTGAAGCTTTCTTT.

By its share, this clonotype is medium-sized. The rearrangement links TRBV5-6 to TRBJ2-2; TRBD2 might be the D (6 bases). The CDR3 is made up of 14 amino acids. The germline CDR1 and CDR2 sequences are SGHDT and YYEEEE. V shed 5 bases and J shed 4 bases, with 12 bases lying between them. CDR3 sequence: CASRVLGGTGELFF. The CDR3 coding sequence is TGTGCCAGCAGAGTCCTCGGGGGCACCGGGGAGCTGTTTTTT.

As regards this clonotype: One base away lies a much larger clone, so this may be a sequencing read error. This chain's CDR3 is CANSFTNRDYGYTF. CDR3 nucleotides: TGTGCCAACAGTTTCACAAACAGGGACTATGGCTACACCTTC. The rearrangement joins TRBV6-5 to TRBJ1-2; D perhaps matches TRBD1 (6 bases). Germline CDR1 is MNHEY and CDR2 is SVGAGI. The CDR3 consists of 14 residues.

This clonotype is judged large. This rearrangement joins TRBV7-2 to TRBJ1-2, with TRBD1 matching 7 bases. Looked up from germline, CDR1 is SGHTA and CDR2 is FQGNSA. The trim removed 5 bases at V and 3 bases at J, leaving 12 bases unmatched. This CDR3 has 16 residues. This chain's CDR3 is CASSTLQRQGYYGYTF. As DNA, the CDR3 is TGTGCCAGCAGCACTCTCCAGCGACAGGGATACTATGGCTACACCTTC.

This clonotype was seen a handful of times. The CDR3 nucleotides are TGCGCCAGCAGCCAAGCGACATTACCAACTAATGAAAAACTGTTTTTT. This codes for CASSQATLPTNEKLFF. The V and J genes are TRBV4-1 and TRBJ1-4; D remains unclear. V shed 1 base and J shed 0 bases, with 9 bases lying between them. Germline V gene lookup returns CDR1 MGHRA and CDR2 YSYEKL. The CDR3 spans 16 residues.

V is TRBV19 and J is TRBJ2-7; 9 nucleotides match TRBD2. In germline, CDR1 is LNHDA, CDR2 SQIVND (reference sequence). The CDR3 sequence is 17 residues long. V lost 4 bases to trimming and J lost 2 bases; unmatched junction nucleotides: 12. The CDR3 nucleotides read TGTGCCAGTAGTAACCGGGAGCTAGCGGGGCCTACCTACGAGCAGTACTTC. The encoded protein is CASSNRELAGPTYEQYF.

Here the CDR3 reads CASSDDHNYGYTF. CDR3 DNA: TGTGCCAGCAGTGATGACCACAACTATGGCTACACCTTC. This sequence joins TRBV2 and TRBJ1-2; D is undetermined. The CDR3 runs to 13 residues. V was pared by 3 bases and J by 2 bases, with 7 bases between. Germline CDR1 reads SNHLY; CDR2 reads FYNNEI.

This clonotype counts as large. V and J are TRBV7-6 and TRBJ2-6; D gene uncertain. Trimming left V 1 base short and J 2 bases short, with 3 bases between. Germline V gene data show CDR1 as SGHVS and CDR2 as FNYEAQ. The CDR3 runs 14 residues. The CDR3 sequence: CASSLEAGANVLTF. DNA of the CDR3: TGTGCCAGCAGCTTAGAGGCTGGGGCCAACGTCCTGACTTTC.

The chain is built from TRBV3-1 and TRBJ2-5; 9 bases agree with TRBD2. The CDR3 runs to 18 residues. The V gene end was trimmed by 1 base and the J gene end by 5 bases; junction bases not matched to a gene: 14. Germline V gives CDR1 LGHDT, CDR2 YNNKEL (reference sequence). The CDR3 DNA reads TGTGCCAGCAGCCAAGCCACGGTGGGGGAGCGGGGGGTTGAGACCCAGTACTTC. Its translation is CASSQATVGERGVETQYF.

This clonotype has only a few counts. The chain combines TRBV12-3 or TRBV12-4 with TRBJ1-4, with a tentative D call TRBD1 (6 bases). The CDR3 is 14 residues long. The germline V and J ends were trimmed by 5 bases and 7 bases, with 14 bases remaining between them. In DNA, the CDR3 is TGTGCCAGCAGTAACAGGGACTATAGTGAAAAACTGTTTTTT. Encoded protein: CASSNRDYSEKLFF.

This clonotype was found a few times. The genes are TRBV4-3 and TRBJ2-1; no reliable D call. CDR1 and CDR2 (germline): LGHNA, YSLEER. V lost 0 bases and J 0 bases, leaving 15 bases between the germline ends. This CDR3 contains 18 residues. CDR3 nucleotides: TGCGCCAGCAGCCAAGACGGATTCGCCACCAGCTCCTACAATGAGCAGTTCTTC. Its translation is CASSQDGFATSSYNEQFF.

In its sample, this clonotype ranks as medium-sized. This chain connects TRBV20-1 to TRBJ2-5; 12 bases are a match to TRBD2. V dropped 2 bases and J dropped 4; count of bases not matched to a gene: 8. CDR3 length: 16 residues. Germline lookup yields CDR1 DFQATT and CDR2 SNEGSKA (reference sequence). CDR3 residues: CSARWTSGVGRETQYF. For the CDR3, the DNA is TGCAGTGCTAGATGGACTAGCGGGGTTGGGCGAGAGACCCAGTACTTC.

This clonotype was found a few times. The chain couples TRBV20-1 to TRBJ1-1; possible D gene TRBD1, 6 bases. This CDR3 is 11 amino acids long. V dropped 3 bases and J dropped 4 bases, with 6 bases sitting between them. Germline V gene lookup returns CDR1 DFQATT and CDR2 SNEGSKA (reference sequence). This CDR3 is CSARGATEAFF. As DNA, the CDR3 is TGCAGTGCTAGGGGGGCCACTGAAGCTTTCTTT.

CDR3 in amino acids: CASSLAYGLAGAYNEQFF. The CDR3 DNA reads TGTGCCAGCAGCTTGGCGTATGGGCTAGCGGGGGCATACAATGAGCAGTTCTTC. The rearrangement joins TRBV5-5 to TRBJ2-1; 10 nucleotides line up with TRBD2. Per germline, CDR1 SGHKS and CDR2 YYEKEE (reference sequence). The trim removed 0 bases at V and 4 bases at J, leaving 10 bases unmatched. The CDR3 sequence is 18 residues long. The full variable domain, with the rest looked up from reference TRBV5-5 and TRBJ2-1, is DAGVTQSPTHLIKTRGQQVTLRCSPISGHKSVSWYQQVLGQGPQFIFQYYEKEERGRGNFPDRFSARQFPNYSSELNVNALLLGDSALYLCASSLAYGLAGAYNEQFFGPGTRLTVL.